One TCR beta chain is described in this entry. Its antigen remains unknown. The data stem from a study of OX40 agonist ivuxolimab in advanced cancers. Study-level results: No antigen was identified for the clonally expanded peripheral T cells. Some patients who did not respond also had low normalized T-cell clonal expansion. Relative to CD4+, CD8+ T cells held more expanded clones on average.

Germline lookup yields CDR1 MNHNS and CDR2 SASEGT. V gave up 4 bases and J gave up 3 bases; unmatched junction bases: 7. The CDR3 sequence is 17 residues long. Individuals having autoimmune disease history or systemic immunosuppression were not enrolled. Libraries were prepared by immunoSEQ multiplex PCR; TCRdb keeps only in-frame clonotypes and omits some of them. The repertoire holds 95,000 to 120,000 clones, with around 93% as singletons. This chain connects TRBV6-1 to TRBJ2-3, with 13 bases aligning to TRBD2. The origin of this receptor is an adult with an advanced solid tumor such as melanoma, head and neck, liver or kidney cancer. The sample here was CD4+ or CD8+ T cells sorted from blood, taken in a trial of the OX40 agonist ivuxolimab. CDR3 sequence (DNA): TGTGCCAGCAGTGCTCCACCGGGACTAGCGGGAACAGATACGCAGTATTTT. It specifies CASSAPPGLAGTDTQYF.